The rows below give T cell receptor beta chains drawn from one sample of a study of CD8+CD57+ T cells in acquired aplastic anemia. TCRdb re-derived calls from the reads in MiXCR, one entry per CDR3 protein. The data contain approximately 150,000 distinct CDR3 sequences, about half of them seen just once; the ten biggest clones take up 3.2%. Sequencing input: sorted CD4+, CD8+, or CD8+CD57+ T cells (not recorded which) from PBMCs. Receptor source: a human donor with aplastic anemia. The CDR3 runs from the conserved cysteine through the conserved F or W. The D gene is left open where the match is weak. Not every row has a clone size; where given, it reads once, few, many or a size class.

TRBV2,TRBJ1-1,NA,NA,CASSERFVAAEAFF,TGTGCCAGCAGTGAACGGTTCGTGGCGGCTGAAGCTTTCTTT
TRBV20-1,TRBJ2-7,NA,NA,CSARDPGRSYEQYF,TGCAGTGCTAGAGACCCGGGACGATCCTACGAGCAGTACTTC
TRBV29-1,TRBJ2-2,TRBD2,many,CSVDSRTSGAGELFF,TGCAGCGTTGATTCCCGGACTAGCGGGGCCGGGGAGCTGTTTTTT
TRBV19,TRBJ1-5,TRBD1,many,CASSMGQGGQPQHF,TGTGCCAGTAGTATGGGACAGGGAGGACAGCCCCAGCATTTT
TRBV19,TRBJ2-1,NA,NA,CASSRRPESYNEQFF,TGTGCCAGTAGTCGTAGGCCGGAGTCCTACAATGAGCAGTTCTTC
TRBV10-3,TRBJ2-2,NA,few,CASSYPKGGPGELFF,TGTGCCAGCAGTTACCCTAAGGGGGGCCCCGGGGAGCTGTTTTTT
TRBV20-1,TRBJ2-7,NA,NA,CSVHSSYEQYF,TGCAGTGTCCACAGCTCCTACGAGCAGTACTTC
TRBV4-1,TRBJ1-4,NA,many,CASSQDGAPQLFF,TGCGCCAGCAGCCAAGATGGGGCCCCACAGCTGTTTTTT
TRBV10-3,TRBJ2-2,NA,NA,CAISDPSAGELFF,TGTGCCATCAGTGACCCTTCTGCCGGGGAGCTGTTTTTT
TRBV12-3/TRBV12-4,TRBJ1-1,NA,many,CASSQTGRTEAFF,TGTGCCAGCAGCCAAACAGGGCGAACTGAAGCTTTCTTT
TRBV5-1,TRBJ2-3,NA,NA,CASSQHGDTQYF,TGCGCCAGCAGCCAGCACGGAGATACGCAGTATTTT
TRBV20-1,TRBJ1-1,NA,few,CSARVEGEYKAFF,TGCAGTGCTAGAGTAGAAGGGGAGTATAAAGCTTTCTTT
TRBV7-2,TRBJ2-7,TRBD1,NA,CASSRGQGSCEQYF,TGTGCCAGCAGCCGGGGACAGGGATCCTGCGAGCAGTACTTC
TRBV19,TRBJ1-5,NA,many,CASRTPEGPQHF,TGTGCCAGTAGGACCCCCGAAGGGCCCCAGCATTTT
TRBV9,TRBJ1-1,NA,many,CASSEPLVGLNTEAFF,TGTGCCAGCAGCGAGCCCCTGGTCGGGTTGAACACTGAAGCTTTCTTT
TRBV7-2,TRBJ1-6,NA,NA,CASSLAPGHNSPLHF,TGTGCCAGCAGCTTAGCCCCGGGCCATAATTCACCCCTCCACTTT
TRBV12-3/TRBV12-4,TRBJ1-2,NA,NA,CASSSPGSGYGYTF,TGTGCCAGCAGTTCCCCAGGAAGCGGCTATGGCTACACCTTC
TRBV29-1,TRBJ1-2,TRBD1,few,CSVGTGGYGYTF,TGCAGCGTGGGGACAGGTGGTTATGGCTACACCTTC
TRBV9,TRBJ1-6,TRBD1,many,CASSPRTGSNSPLHF,TGTGCCAGCAGCCCCCGGACAGGGTCCAATTCACCCCTCCACTTT
TRBV6-1,TRBJ2-3,TRBD1,NA,CASSPTGTGSRMAQYF,TGTGCCAGCAGTCCAACAGGGACAGGAAGTAGGATGGCGCAGTATTTT
TRBV7-8,TRBJ1-4,NA,many,CASTLTDRVREKLFF,TGTGCCAGCACCCTCACCGATAGGGTCCGGGAAAAACTGTTTTTT
TRBV25-1,TRBJ1-6,TRBD1,NA,CARTGTGGNSPLHF,TGTGCCAGGACCGGGACAGGGGGCAATTCACCCCTCCACTTT
TRBV6-1,TRBJ1-6,NA,many,CASSPGSGAALHF,TGTGCCAGCAGTCCAGGGAGCGGAGCGGCCCTCCACTTT
TRBV7-9,TRBJ2-5,NA,NA,CASSSTPRGAETQYF,TGTGCCAGCAGCAGTACGCCCAGGGGCGCAGAGACCCAGTACTTC
TRBV19,TRBJ1-5,NA,NA,CASRDRISNQPQHF,TGTGCCAGTAGGGACAGAATTAGCAATCAGCCCCAGCATTTT
TRBV20-1,TRBJ2-7,NA,NA,CSANRDLSYEQYF,TGCAGTGCTAACCGGGACCTATCCTACGAGCAGTACTTC
TRBV28,TRBJ1-1,NA,many,CASSGPQNTEAFF,TGTGCCAGCAGCGGGCCTCAGAACACTGAAGCTTTCTTT
TRBV7-3,TRBJ2-3,NA,few,CASSLDGTDTQYF,TGTGCCAGCAGCTTAGACGGCACAGATACGCAGTATTTT
TRBV25-1,TRBJ2-7,TRBD1,NA,CASSDPGQGFF,TGTGCCAGCAGTGATCCGGGACAGGGGTTCTTC
TRBV12-3/TRBV12-4,TRBJ1-6,NA,few,CASSLGGGSPLHF,TGTGCCAGCAGTTTAGGGGGCGGTTCACCCCTCCACTTT
TRBV19,TRBJ2-3,NA,NA,CASSIGVNDPHTQYF,TGTGCCAGTAGTATAGGCGTTAATGACCCCCATACGCAGTATTTT
TRBV19,TRBJ1-2,NA,many,CASKMGQFYGYTF,TGTGCCAGTAAAATGGGGCAGTTCTATGGCTACACCTTC